This passage covers 8 T cell receptor beta chains from one sample sequenced in a study of blood T cell repertoires in COVID-19. TCRdb keeps only in-frame clones here, not all; method: immunoSEQ multiplex PCR. The table has a few hundred thousand clones, 87% seen once. Sequenced: PBMCs or T cells enriched from blood (not recorded which). These receptors came from a man aged 30 to 45 in a cohort exposed to, infected with or recovered from COVID-19 (not recorded which).

This clone occurred a few times. This chain links TRBV5-6 with TRBJ1-1, with a possible D match to TRBD1 (6 bases). V was shortened by 6 bases and J by 4 bases, with 22 bases between the two germline ends. This CDR3 is built from 16 residues. Germline assignment: CDR1 SGHDT and CDR2 YYEEEE. The CDR3 DNA reads as TGTGCCAGCATTCCAGGAGACAGGCCCTTCCTCACTGAAGCTTTCTTT. Its protein is CASIPGDRPFLTEAFF.

The V gene is TRBV11-2, the J gene TRBJ2-3; 9 bases match TRBD1. Germline assignment: CDR1 SGHAT and CDR2 FQNNGV. The CDR3 runs to 15 residues. V gave up 5 bases and J gave up 3 bases; unmatched junction bases: 6. The CDR3 DNA reads as TGTGCCAGCAGCGCCGGGACAGGGTTTACAGATACGCAGTATTTT. It specifies CASSAGTGFTDTQYF.

This clone was picked up one time. The chain uses TRBV3-1 (or the pseudogene TRBV3-2) and TRBJ2-3, with 14 bases that match TRBD2. Germline V lookup: CDR1 LGHDT, CDR2 YNNKEL (reference sequence). V shed 6 bases, J shed 6 bases, and the junction held 5 bases outside the gene matches. CDR3 length: 15 amino acids. The CDR3 nucleotides are TGTGCCAGCAGGCCGACTAGCGGGAGGGCGGATACGCAGTATTTT. It specifies CASRPTSGRADTQYF.

The rearrangement uses TRBV5-6 and TRBJ1-5; 9 bases map to TRBD1. This CDR3 has 17 amino acids. Germline trimming cut 4 bases from V and 7 bases from J; bases unmatched to any gene: 15. Germline loops: CDR1 SGHDT, CDR2 YYEEEE. The CDR3 region has the DNA TGTGCCAGCAGCCTACTAGGCGGACAGGGGATGAGGCAGCCCCAGCATTTT. Encoded protein: CASSLLGGQGMRQPQHF.

The chain couples TRBV6-1 to TRBJ1-1; 12 bases are a match to TRBD1. This CDR3 has 15 residues. Germline CDR1 is MNHNS and CDR2 is SASEGT. V lost 3 bases and J lost 3; bases outside the gene matches: 2. The CDR3 sequence is CASSDGTGGHTEAFF. The CDR3 DNA follows: TGTGCCAGCAGTGACGGGACAGGGGGCCACACTGAAGCTTTCTTT.

The genes are TRBV28 and TRBJ1-2, with a weak D call TRBD1 (6 bases). The CDR3 runs 17 residues. Germline CDR1 MDHEN, CDR2 SYDVKM. The germline V and J ends were trimmed by 5 bases and 0 bases, with 19 bases remaining between them. The CDR3 is CASSEFSFRTANYGYTF. In nucleotides, the CDR3 is TGTGCCAGCAGTGAGTTCTCATTTCGGACAGCTAACTATGGCTACACCTTC.

J is TRBJ1-1 and V is TRBV6-5, with TRBD1 identical over 8 bases. This CDR3 is 14 amino acids long. The germline gives CDR1 MNHEY, CDR2 SVGAGI. The ends lost 9 bases at V and 2 bases at J; junction bases unmatched: 8. CDR3 protein: CASPTGTGNTEAFF. The CDR3 coding sequence is TGTGCCAGTCCCACCGGGACAGGCAACACTGAAGCTTTCTTT.

The rearrangement links TRBV5-4 to TRBJ1-1, with TRBD1 matching 7 bases. CDR3 size: 14 residues. CDR1 and CDR2 from the germline V gene are SGHNT and YYREEE (reference sequence). The trim removed 1 base at V and 8 bases at J, leaving 8 bases unmatched. The CDR3 is CASSLFDRAEEAFF. The CDR3 DNA sequence: TGTGCCAGCAGCTTGTTCGACAGGGCGGAGGAAGCTTTCTTT.